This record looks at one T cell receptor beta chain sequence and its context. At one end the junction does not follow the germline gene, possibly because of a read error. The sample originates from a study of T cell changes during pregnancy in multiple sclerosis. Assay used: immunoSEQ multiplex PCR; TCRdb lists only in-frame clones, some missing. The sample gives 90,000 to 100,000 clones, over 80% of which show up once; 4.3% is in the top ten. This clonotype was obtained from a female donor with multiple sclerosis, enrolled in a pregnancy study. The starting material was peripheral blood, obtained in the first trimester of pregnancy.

CDR3 residues: CASSSLDRTGSF. The CDR3 DNA reads TGTGCCAGCAGCAGCCTGGACAGGACGGGGTCCTTC. This rearrangement joins TRBV7-9 to TRBJ2-7; 7 bases are shared with TRBD1. Germline CDR1 is SEHNR and CDR2 is FQNEAQ (reference sequence). The CDR3 is 12 amino acids.